This T cell receptor beta chain stems from a study of blood T cell repertoires in COVID-19 (dated by TCRdb to about 2020). About the full investigation: Samples covering the acute and convalescent phases of COVID-19 were provided by collaborators in the United States, Italy and Spain. The material from the prospective study consisted of cDNA or gDNA derived from T cells, B-cell-depleted T cells, or PBMCs. Subjects who had been exposed to COVID-19, were actively infected with it, or had recovered from it provided the deeply sampled blood TCRbeta repertoires that made up the dataset. The repertoires were made available in a free public database intended to serve as a resource for research on the immune response to SARS-CoV-2. Samples came from the ongoing ImmuneRACE study (first 160 participants) plus 1,254 subjects from 6 global collaborators. A de-identified subject ID, COVID-19 status, age in years and sex were almost always included in the sample metadata. Where available, HLA class I and class II types were taken from metadata supplied by the sample provider and were not determined by assay-based typing. What the research found in general, with its limitations: The quantity of clinical and demographic metadata differed by source and by participant and was supplied without curation.

For this clone: Its cognate antigen has yet to be identified. No quality values exist for individual bases; no much larger clone is one base distant.

In Seattle, one collaborating source enrolled patients while the infection was active and tracked those patients longitudinally over the course of disease. Whole blood was collected in K2EDTA tubes by collaborating institutions according to the institutions' own protocols. For TCRbeta analysis, collaborators shipped samples as frozen whole blood, isolated PBMCs, or DNA extracted from either of those sample types. At the junction V is shortened by 9 bases and J by 2 bases; bases outside the gene matches: 9. The CDR3 goes from the cysteine to the phenylalanine over 15 residues. Left in the record is the CDR3 DNA by itself, 45 bases read in frame from the first base. The germline V gene encodes CDR1 SGHNT and CDR2 YYREEE (reference sequence). The immunoSEQ Assay, a bias-controlled multiplex PCR, was used to amplify TCRbeta CDR3 regions from genomic DNA. In the paper's pipeline: Within the assay, amplification of reference gene primers was used to estimate how many nucleated cells each sample contained. To quantify the absolute abundance of each unique TCRbeta CDR3 rearrangement, sequence reads were collapsed and filtered. For each sample, productive Simpson clonality was calculated as the square root of Simpson's diversity index over productive rearrangements. Drawn from immuneACCESS, this table holds only the in-frame rearrangements with V and J called that TCRdb kept. Clones are partly lost; checked studies trace under half to an unresolved V gene and leave the rest unexplained. D and trimming were read from the DNA, whereas the V and J calls and clone size are those reported in that table. For this sample there are about 480,000 clones; 80% to 90% appear just once. The ten largest clones take up roughly 0.84% of the sample.

Sequenced input: peripheral blood. The sequence joins TRBV5-4 to TRBJ2-5; TRBD2 fits 11 bases in the junction. The receptor comes from a man younger than 30 with COVID-19, enrolled during active disease. The DNA reads as follows: TGTGCCACCGATAACACTAGCGGGGGTCAAGAGACCCAGTACTTC. Translation gives CATDNTSGGQETQYF.